The next 27 T cell receptor beta chains were all read from a single sample in a study of T-cell memory formation after mild COVID-19. TCRdb re-called the 5' RACE reads with MiXCR, one entry per CDR3 protein. Among 400,000 to 500,000 distinct CDR3 sequences, around 20% were seen once, and the ten largest hold 7.5% to 9.5%. Sequenced: PBMCs or a T cell subset sorted from them (not recorded which). Receptors originate from an adult woman who had mild COVID-19 (a few samples of this study predate the infection). Cell type and time point are not known.

This clonotype was detected a few times. The V call is TRBV6-6, the J call TRBJ1-1; D unclear. The CDR3 is 14 amino acids. Trimming took off 0 bases at V and 3 bases at J, with 8 bases between the two ends. Per the germline V gene, CDR1 is MNHNY and CDR2 is SVGAGI (reference sequence). Written as DNA, the CDR3 is TGTGCCAGCAGTTACTCGCTCGGGTACACTGAAGCTTTCTTT. Its translation: CASSYSLGYTEAFF.

The chain is built from TRBV9 and TRBJ1-1, with a possible D match to TRBD1 (5 bases). Germline CDR1 reads SGDLS; CDR2 reads YYNGEE. V dropped 0 bases and J dropped 4 bases, with 13 bases sitting between them. This CDR3 has 15 residues. For the CDR3, the DNA is TGTGCCAGCAGCGTAGGGGGGGGAGCGGGCACTGAAGCTTTCTTT. Encoded protein: CASSVGGGAGTEAFF.

The chain uses TRBV29-1 and TRBJ1-2; 9 bases line up with TRBD1. Germline CDR1 SQVTM, CDR2 ANQGSEA. The CDR3 contains 16 residues. With V trimmed by 3 bases and J by 8 bases, 16 bases remained unmatched. The CDR3 bases are TGCAGCGTTGAGCCTCCGGGACAGGGTGCCTCAGGGGGCTACACCTTC. It encodes CSVEPPGQGASGGYTF.

This clonotype was detected many times. The gene calls are TRBV2 and TRBJ2-6, with 7 bases lining up with TRBD1. CDR1 is SNHLY and CDR2 is FYNNEI in the germline V gene. This CDR3 region has 14 residues. With V trimmed by 9 bases and J by 2 bases, 4 bases remained unmatched. The CDR3 region is CARQGLAGANVLTF. For the CDR3, the DNA is TGTGCCAGACAGGGGTTAGCTGGGGCCAACGTCCTGACTTTC.

This clonotype was detected only a few times. The chain links TRBV6-5 to TRBJ2-7; D might be TRBD2 (6 bases). This CDR3 has 13 amino acids. Germline values: CDR1 MNHEY, CDR2 SVGAGI. V was clipped by 5 bases and J by 3 bases, with 11 bases between them. This chain's CDR3 is CASSGGTRYEQYF. CDR3 DNA: TGTGCCAGCAGTGGGGGGACTCGCTACGAGCAGTACTTC.

The chain recombines TRBV12-3 or TRBV12-4 with TRBJ2-7; D is tentatively TRBD1 or TRBD2 (7 bases each). V lost 11 bases, J lost 7 bases, and 15 bases lay in between. The CDR3 consists of 11 residues. CDR3 nucleotide sequence: TGTGCCTCCAGGGGGGGGGTTGAGCAGTACTTC. This translates into CASRGGVEQYF.

The rearrangement links TRBV3-1 to TRBJ1-2; a possible D gene is TRBD1 (6 bases). The V end was cut by 2 bases, the J end by 4 bases, with 17 bases between. The CDR3 has 16 residues. The germline V gene has CDR1 LGHDT and CDR2 YNNKEL (reference sequence). The CDR3 is CASSQNRRGPLYGYTF. The CDR3 coding sequence is TGTGCCAGCAGCCAAAACCGTCGGGGGCCCCTCTATGGCTACACCTTC.

V and J are TRBV30 and TRBJ2-5, with 7 positions matching TRBD1. Germline CDR1 and CDR2: GTSNPN and SVGIG (reference sequence). The V segment lost 3 bases and the J segment 5 bases; nucleotides outside the gene matches: 6. CDR3 length: 13 residues. The CDR3 region is CAWRGDSLETQYF. CDR3 sequence (DNA): TGTGCCTGGAGGGGGGACAGCCTGGAGACCCAGTACTTC.

The V gene is TRBV5-1, the J gene TRBJ2-5, with unresolved D. The V end lost 3 bases, the J end lost 5 bases, and 17 bases lay between the germline ends. Germline V gene data show CDR1 as SGHRS and CDR2 as YFSETQ. The CDR3 consists of 15 residues. The CDR3 is CASSSGLGLGETQYF. The CDR3 DNA follows: TGCGCCAGCAGCTCCGGATTGGGGTTGGGGGAGACCCAGTACTTC.

This chain connects TRBV9 to TRBJ2-3, with 10 positions matching TRBD2. V lost 2 bases to trimming and J lost 6 bases; unmatched junction nucleotides: 9. The length of the CDR3 is 16 residues. Germline-derived CDR1 and CDR2 are SGDLS and YYNGEE. The CDR3 sequence: CASSVSSGGAGDTQYF. In nucleotides, the CDR3 is TGTGCCAGCAGCGTTTCAAGCGGGGGGGCAGGTGATACGCAGTATTTT.

This clonotype was seen ten or more times. This chain links TRBV7-2 with TRBJ2-5; tentatively, D is TRBD1 (5 bases). V was trimmed by 2 bases and J by 1 base, leaving 20 bases between them. The CDR3 sequence is 18 residues long. The germline V gene encodes CDR1 SGHTA and CDR2 FQGNSA. The CDR3 nucleotides read TGTGCCAGCAGCTTACTCCCAAACGCAGGGCCAGGCCAAGAGACCCAGTACTTC. It yields the protein CASSLLPNAGPGQETQYF.

Many counts were recorded for this clonotype. A junction end diverges from the germline sequence, so it may reflect a read error. The rearrangement links TRBV15 to TRBJ2-2; TRBD1 agrees at 7 bases. The CDR3 covers 17 residues. Looked up from germline, CDR1 is LNHNV and CDR2 is YYDKDF (reference sequence). In nucleotides, the CDR3 is TGTGCCACCAGGAGAGGGGGCCCTGACAGGAACACCGGGGAGCTGTTTTTT. Protein: CATRRGGPDRNTGELFF.

V and J are TRBV3-1 and TRBJ2-2; 11 bases line up with TRBD2. CDR1 and CDR2 (germline): LGHDT, YNNKEL (reference sequence). The ends lost 0 bases at V and 8 bases at J; junction bases unmatched: 14. The CDR3 spans 19 residues. CDR3 DNA sequence: TGTGCCAGCAGCCAAGATCGAGGACTAGCGGGCCCTTTGAGTGGGGAGCTGTTTTTT. Encoded protein: CASSQDRGLAGPLSGELFF.

The sample holds a few counts of this clonotype. The rearrangement joins TRBV4-3 to TRBJ2-3, with no clear D. Germline V gene sequence: CDR1 LGHNA, CDR2 YSLEER. The CDR3 consists of 13 residues. Deletions cut 10 bases from V and 3 bases from J, with 14 bases between. The CDR3 bases are TGCGCCACCGGCGGCCCCGGGACAGATACGCAGTATTTT. This encodes CATGGPGTDTQYF.

This clonotype was recorded at least ten times. The chain is built from TRBV7-9 and TRBJ2-1, with unresolved D. V was clipped by 0 bases and J by 0 bases, with 6 bases between them. CDR3 length: 15 residues. Germline V gives CDR1 SEHNR, CDR2 FQNEAQ (reference sequence). Here the CDR3 reads CASSLAASSYNEQFF. The CDR3 region has the DNA TGTGCCAGCAGCTTAGCGGCCAGCTCCTACAATGAGCAGTTCTTC.

V usage is TRBV7-9 and J usage is TRBJ1-4; 9 nucleotides agree with TRBD1. Germline-derived CDR1 and CDR2 are SEHNR and FQNEAQ (reference sequence). The CDR3 runs to 15 residues. J lost 3 bases, V lost 3 bases, and 2 bases had no gene match. The CDR3 here is CASSLGDRANEKLFF. Written as DNA, the CDR3 is TGTGCCAGCAGCTTGGGGGACAGGGCTAATGAAAAACTGTTTTTT.

This sequence joins TRBV10-3 and TRBJ2-5, with D perhaps matching TRBD1 (5 bases). The CDR3 spans 14 residues. Germline CDR1 reads ENHRY; CDR2 reads SYGVKD. Deletions cut 2 bases from V and 0 bases from J, with 7 bases between. This CDR3 is CAISEGQNQETQYF. CDR3 sequence (DNA): TGTGCCATCAGTGAGGGACAAAACCAAGAGACCCAGTACTTC.

This clonotype was counted between two and nine times. The rearrangement links TRBV24-1 to TRBJ2-2; no definite D call. Between the trimmed V and J ends, which lost 9 bases and 5 bases, there was a span of 12 bases. In germline, CDR1 is KGHDR, CDR2 SFDVKD. This CDR3 is built from 13 residues. This CDR3 is CATQERLTGELFF. As DNA, the CDR3 is TGTGCCACCCAGGAGAGGTTGACCGGGGAGCTGTTTTTT.

The rearrangement joins TRBV27 to TRBJ1-1; no reliable D call. Trimming pared 2 bases from V and 6 bases from J, leaving 10 bases between. Germline V gene sequence: CDR1 MNHEY, CDR2 SMNVEV (reference sequence). The length of the CDR3 is 13 residues. In nucleotides, the CDR3 is TGTGCCAGCAGTTTACGGGGTATCCCTGAAGCTTTCTTT. This codes for CASSLRGIPEAFF.

This clonotype was detected only a few times. The V call is TRBV5-1, the J call TRBJ1-6; 9 bases agree with TRBD1. The CDR3 contains 17 residues. V was clipped by 4 bases and J by 10 bases; unmatched bases: 15. Germline V CDR1 and CDR2: SGHRS, YFSETQ. The CDR3 DNA is TGCGCCAGCAGCCAGCCGGGACAGGGTGGACGAAGCTCACCCCTCCACTTT. This sequence encodes CASSQPGQGGRSSPLHF. Combining the CDR3 with reference TRBV5-1 and TRBJ1-6 gives the whole variable domain KAGVTQTPRYLIKTRGQQVTLSCSPISGHRSVSWYQQTPGQGLQFLFEYFSETQRNKGNFPGRFSGRQFSNSRSEMNVSTLELGDSALYLCASSQPGQGGRSSPLHFGNGTRLTVT.

The V gene is TRBV7-8, the J gene TRBJ1-1; D not resolved. The V end was cut by 1 base, the J end by 6 bases, with 9 bases between. Germline CDR1 and CDR2: SGHVS and FQNEAQ. The CDR3 sequence is 13 residues long. The CDR3 loop is CASSLGMRAEAFF. The CDR3 DNA sequence: TGTGCCAGCAGCTTAGGTATGAGGGCTGAAGCTTTCTTT. The full variable domain, completed using reference TRBV7-8 and TRBJ1-1, is GAGVSQSPRYKVAKRGQDVALRCDPISGHVSLFWYQQALGQGPEFLTYFQNEAQLDKSGLPSDRFFAERPEGSVSTLKIQRTQQEDSAVYLCASSLGMRAEAFFGQGTRLTVV.

This clonotype turned up a few times. J is TRBJ2-7 and V is TRBV7-3; a possible D gene is TRBD2 (5 bases). V lost 6 bases to trimming and J lost 5 bases, with 20 bases between them. CDR1 and CDR2 from the germline V gene are SGHTA and FQGTGA. This CDR3 has 15 amino acids. The CDR3 DNA follows: TGTGCCAGCAGACGGTCAAGCGATTGGAGGCACGAGCAGTACTTC. It codes for CASRRSSDWRHEQYF. Drawing the rest from reference TRBV7-3 and TRBJ2-7, the complete variable domain is GAGVSQTPSNKVTEKGKYVELRCDPISGHTALYWYRQSLGQGPEFLIYFQGTGAADDSGLPNDRFFAVRPEGSVSTLKIQRTERGDSAVYLCASRRSSDWRHEQYFGPGTRLTVT.

This clonotype has only a few counts. This sequence joins TRBV6-5 and TRBJ2-2; perhaps D is TRBD1 or TRBD2 (6 bases each). V lost 6 bases, J lost 6 bases, and 11 bases lay in between. The CDR3 extends over 13 amino acids. The germline gives CDR1 MNHEY, CDR2 SVGAGI. DNA of the CDR3: TGTGCCAGCAGGAAGGGGGGTCCCGGGGAGCTGTTTTTT. As protein: CASRKGGPGELFF.

CDR3: CASSPTRSGELFF. In nucleotides, the CDR3 is TGTGCCAGCAGCCCTACTAGATCCGGGGAGCTGTTTTTT. This rearrangement joins TRBV7-3 to TRBJ2-2, with a weak D call TRBD2 (5 bases). V was cut by 5 bases and J by 6 bases, with 10 bases left in between. Germline V gene lookup returns CDR1 SGHTA and CDR2 FQGTGA. The CDR3 length is 13 residues.

This clonotype was found a few times. The chain uses TRBV4-2 and TRBJ2-1; 7 nucleotides align to TRBD1. The germline CDR1 and CDR2 sequences are LGHNA and YNFKEQ. The CDR3 sequence is 15 residues long. V dropped 1 base and J dropped 4; count of bases not matched to a gene: 4. The CDR3 nucleotides are TGTGCCAGCAGCCAAGTCGGGACAGAGTACAATGAGCAGTTCTTC. It codes for CASSQVGTEYNEQFF.

This chain joins TRBV12-3 or TRBV12-4 and TRBJ2-7; maybe TRBD1 (6 bases). Trimming removed 4 bases from V and 3 bases from J, with 10 bases in between. This CDR3 has 13 residues. The CDR3 region is CASSSAQGYEQYF. Here the CDR3 DNA reads TGTGCCAGCAGTTCTGCACAGGGCTACGAGCAGTACTTC.

This clonotype was detected only a few times. This rearrangement joins TRBV24-1 to TRBJ2-1, with a possible D match to TRBD2 (5 bases). Germline V gene sequence: CDR1 KGHDR, CDR2 SFDVKD. Trimming cost V 9 bases and J 4 bases, with 6 bases left between them. CDR3 size: 11 residues. The CDR3 here is CATGLYNEQFF. In DNA form, the CDR3 reads TGTGCCACCGGACTGTACAATGAGCAGTTCTTC.